This T cell receptor beta chain was sequenced for a study of blood T cells in healthy people across ages. General study findings and limits: Observed TCR beta diversity per million T cells went down as age went up. This fall followed a roughly linear course with age.

This clonotype has a handful of counts. The target antigen is unknown. Germline V gene lookup returns CDR1 ENHRY and CDR2 SYGVKD. V was pared by 4 bases and J by 4 bases, with 0 bases of the junction left unmatched. The CDR3 extends over 12 amino acids. Primed by a sample-barcoded 5' primer and a J-beta primer mix, a second PCR proceeded for about 6 to 11 cycles. TCRdb reprocessed the 5' RACE reads with MiXCR, giving one entry per CDR3 protein. The sample records about 1.5 million distinct CDR3 sequences, roughly two fifths being singletons. This sequence was found in a woman aged 18 to 35 in good health. The V and J genes are TRBV10-3 and TRBJ1-2; TRBD1 matches 7 bases. The sample consisted of blood. The CDR3 sequence is CAISGDSYGYTF. The CDR3 DNA sequence: TGTGCCATCAGTGGGGACAGCTATGGCTACACCTTC.